The 6 T cell receptor beta chains in this list originate from one sample, sequenced in a study of blood T cell repertoires in COVID-19. The table came from immunoSEQ multiplex PCR; TCRdb's copy has only in-frame clones and leaves some out. The profile covers 200,000 to 300,000 clones, with 75% to 90% appearing a single time and 2.5% to 3.5% taken by the ten largest. The sequenced sample consisted of PBMCs or T cells enriched from blood (not recorded which). The receptors shown here come from a woman in her thirties or forties with acute COVID-19.

The chain joins TRBV20-1 to TRBJ1-6; 7 positions match TRBD1. CDR1 is DFQATT and CDR2 is SNEGSKA in the germline V gene (reference sequence). J was trimmed by 10 bases and V by 3 bases; bases with no gene match: 6. This CDR3 spans 13 amino acids. CDR3 residues: CSASSRGRSPLHF. The DNA of the CDR3 is TGCAGTGCTAGTTCGAGGGGGCGATCACCCCTCCACTTT.

The chain joins TRBV13 to TRBJ1-1; 9 bases agree with TRBD1. The CDR3 extends over 19 amino acids. Per the germline V gene, CDR1 is PRHDT and CDR2 is FYEKMQ (reference sequence). Germline trimming cut 8 bases from V and 1 base from J; bases unmatched to any gene: 20. As DNA, the CDR3 is TGTGCCAGCCGCCTCCGGGCCAAAACAGGGGGCGCGGAGAACACTGAAGCTTTCTTT. Translating gives CASRLRAKTGGAENTEAFF.

The chain combines TRBV11-2 with TRBJ2-1; 11 nucleotides align to TRBD2. J was trimmed by 7 bases and V by 1 base; bases with no gene match: 9. Germline values: CDR1 SGHAT, CDR2 FQNNGV. This CDR3 has 17 amino acids. The CDR3 nucleotides are TGTGCCAGCAGCTTAGGGACTACTAGCGGGAGTGTAAATGAGCAGTTCTTC. It is translated as CASSLGTTSGSVNEQFF. Supplemented by reference TRBV11-2 and TRBJ2-1, the full variable domain reads EAGVAQSPRYKIIEKRQSVAFWCNPISGHATLYWYQQILGQGPKLLIQFQNNGVVDDSQLPKDRFSAERLKGVDSTLKIQPAKLEDSAVYLCASSLGTTSGSVNEQFFGPGTRLTVL.

The chain couples TRBV19 to TRBJ2-7; 10 nucleotides line up with TRBD2. From germline, CDR1 is LNHDA and CDR2 SQIVND (reference sequence). The V gene end was trimmed by 4 bases and the J gene end by 4 bases; junction bases not matched to a gene: 4. The CDR3 is made up of 14 amino acids. The CDR3 sequence is CASSKASGSYEQYF. CDR3 bases: TGTGCCAGTAGTAAGGCTAGCGGGAGTTACGAGCAGTACTTC.

The genes are TRBV5-4 and TRBJ1-6; tentative D call: TRBD1 (5 bases). CDR1 is SGHNT and CDR2 is YYREEE in the germline V gene (reference sequence). The CDR3 consists of 12 residues. The V and J ends lost 4 bases and 10 bases respectively, with 9 bases between them. The CDR3 spells CASSRGDSPLHF. CDR3 nucleotides: TGTGCCAGCAGCCGGGGGGACTCACCCCTCCACTTT.

The chain recombines TRBV10-1 with TRBJ2-7; 11 bases fit TRBD1. Germline V CDR1 and CDR2: WNHNN, SYGVQD (reference sequence). V was pared by 0 bases and J by 2 bases, with 6 bases of the junction left unmatched. CDR3 length equals 17 residues. The CDR3 loop reads CASSESIGQGAPYEQYF. CDR3 nucleotides: TGCGCCAGCAGTGAGTCGATTGGACAGGGGGCCCCCTACGAGCAGTACTTC.